The subject of this entry is one TCR beta chain. These data belong to a study of blood T cell repertoires in COVID-19. Authors' data handling: Amplifying reference gene primers gave estimates of nucleated cell counts. Profiling relied on immunoSEQ multiplex PCR, and the TCRdb table lists in-frame clones only, not all of them. The V and J calls and the clone size are those of that table, but D and trimming were determined from the DNA. The sample consists of about 280,000 clones, approximately 88% of them appearing once. The CDR3 runs 16 residues. The V end was cut by 0 bases, the J end by 1 base, with 12 bases between. The germline V gene has CDR1 LGHNA and CDR2 YNFKEQ. The age range of participants was about 18 to 95 years, with residence in around 22 US areas. Symptom resolution, clearance, or two negative PCRs marked the recovered donors of Cohort 3.

The chain recombines TRBV4-2 with TRBJ1-1, with TRBD1 as a possible D gene (6 bases). Sequencing used PBMCs or T cells enriched from blood (not recorded which). The sequence was obtained from a middle-aged woman who had recovered from COVID-19. CDR3 amino acids: CASSQDYRTANTEAFF. In nucleotides, the CDR3 is TGTGCCAGCAGCCAAGATTACAGGACAGCGAACACTGAAGCTTTCTTT.